Detailed here is one T cell receptor beta chain. This CDR3 contains 12 residues. Germline V lookup: CDR1 MNHEY, CDR2 SMNVEV (reference sequence). The germline V and J ends were trimmed by 3 bases and 7 bases, with 9 bases remaining between them. These data belong to a study of blood T cell repertoires in COVID-19. Turning to the study itself: PBMCs, B-cell-depleted T cells, or T cells provided the cDNA or gDNA that made up the material.

Authors' methods: Reference gene primer amplification gave estimated nucleated cell counts. The protocol was immunoSEQ multiplex PCR, while the TCRdb copy is restricted to in-frame clones and leaves out a portion. For V, J and clone size, that table is used; D and trimming come from the DNA. The sample yields under 100,000 clones, over 75% seen once. This rearrangement joins TRBV27 to TRBJ1-1; D not certain. The material sequenced was peripheral blood. The clonotype was recovered from a woman in her seventies with acute or convalescent COVID-19. The CDR3 DNA is TGTGCCAGCAGTTTCCTTAGAGGTGAAGCTTTCTTT. This translates into CASSFLRGEAFF.